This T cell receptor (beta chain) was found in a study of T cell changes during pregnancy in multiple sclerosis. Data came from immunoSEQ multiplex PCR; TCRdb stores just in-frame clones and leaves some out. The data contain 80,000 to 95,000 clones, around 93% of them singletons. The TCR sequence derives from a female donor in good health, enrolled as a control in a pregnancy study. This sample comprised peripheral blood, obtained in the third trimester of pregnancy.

CDR3 DNA: TGTGCCAGCAGATTGGGACTAGCGGGAGCCGAGCAGTACTTC. This encodes CASRLGLAGAEQYF. This chain joins TRBV6-5 and TRBJ2-7; 14 bases map to TRBD2. Per germline, CDR1 MNHEY and CDR2 SVGAGI. The CDR3 is 14 amino acids. The V gene end was trimmed by 6 bases and the J gene end by 6 bases; junction bases not matched to a gene: 4.